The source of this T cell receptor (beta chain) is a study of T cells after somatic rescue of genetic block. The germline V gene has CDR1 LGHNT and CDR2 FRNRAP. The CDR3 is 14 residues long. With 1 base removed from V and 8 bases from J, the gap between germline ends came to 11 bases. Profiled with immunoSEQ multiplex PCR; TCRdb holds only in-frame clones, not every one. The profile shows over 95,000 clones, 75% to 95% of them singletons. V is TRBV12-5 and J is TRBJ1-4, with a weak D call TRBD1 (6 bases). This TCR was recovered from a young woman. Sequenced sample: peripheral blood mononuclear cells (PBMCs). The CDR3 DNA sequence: TGTGCTAGTGGTTTGGACAGGGTAAACGAAAAACTGTTTTTT. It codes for CASGLDRVNEKLFF.